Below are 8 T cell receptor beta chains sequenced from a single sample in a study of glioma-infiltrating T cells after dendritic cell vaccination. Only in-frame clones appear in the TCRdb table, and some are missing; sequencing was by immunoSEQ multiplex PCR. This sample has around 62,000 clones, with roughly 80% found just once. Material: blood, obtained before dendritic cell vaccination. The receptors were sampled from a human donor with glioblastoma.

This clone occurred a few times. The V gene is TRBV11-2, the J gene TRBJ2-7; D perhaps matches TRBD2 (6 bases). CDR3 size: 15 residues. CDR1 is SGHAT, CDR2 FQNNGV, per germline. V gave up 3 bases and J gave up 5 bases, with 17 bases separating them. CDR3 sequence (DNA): TGTGCCAGCAGCTTTAGCGGACTGGGGGGTAACGAGCAGTACTTC. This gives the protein CASSFSGLGGNEQYF.

The CDR3 protein is CASSVAGDTGELFF. The CDR3 nucleotides read TGTGCCAGCAGTGTAGCGGGTGACACCGGGGAGCTGTTTTTT. This rearrangement joins TRBV6-5 to TRBJ2-2, with 7 bases matching TRBD2. The CDR3 is made up of 14 amino acids. Germline V lookup: CDR1 MNHEY, CDR2 SVGAGI. After removal of 5 bases from V and 3 bases from J, the junction contained 3 bases not matched to a gene.

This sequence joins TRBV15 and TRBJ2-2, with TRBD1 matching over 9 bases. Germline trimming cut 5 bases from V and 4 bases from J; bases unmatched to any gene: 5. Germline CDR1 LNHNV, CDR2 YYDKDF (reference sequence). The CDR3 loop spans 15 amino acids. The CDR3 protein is CATSRDRVATGELFF. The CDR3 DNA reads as TGTGCCACCAGCCGGGACAGGGTGGCCACCGGGGAGCTGTTTTTT.

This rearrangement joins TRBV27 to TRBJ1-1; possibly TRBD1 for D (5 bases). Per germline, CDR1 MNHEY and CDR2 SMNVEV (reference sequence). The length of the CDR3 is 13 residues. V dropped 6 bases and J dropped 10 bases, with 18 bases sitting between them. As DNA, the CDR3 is TGTGCCAGCAGCCCGTCCCGCTGGGGGGGAGCTTTCTTT. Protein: CASSPSRWGGAFF.

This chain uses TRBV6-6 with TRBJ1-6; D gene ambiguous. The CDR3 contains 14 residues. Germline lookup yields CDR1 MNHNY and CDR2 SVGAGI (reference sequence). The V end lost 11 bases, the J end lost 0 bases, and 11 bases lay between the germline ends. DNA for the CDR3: TGTGCCGGAAGGGAGAGCTCCTATAATTCACCCCTCCACTTT. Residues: CAGRESSYNSPLHF.

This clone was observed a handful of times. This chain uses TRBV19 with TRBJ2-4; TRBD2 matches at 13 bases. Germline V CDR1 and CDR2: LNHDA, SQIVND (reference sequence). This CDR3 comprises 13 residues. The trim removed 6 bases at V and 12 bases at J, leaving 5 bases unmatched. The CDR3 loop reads CASSLTSGGDQYF. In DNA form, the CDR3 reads TGTGCCAGTAGCCTAACTAGCGGGGGGGATCAGTACTTC.

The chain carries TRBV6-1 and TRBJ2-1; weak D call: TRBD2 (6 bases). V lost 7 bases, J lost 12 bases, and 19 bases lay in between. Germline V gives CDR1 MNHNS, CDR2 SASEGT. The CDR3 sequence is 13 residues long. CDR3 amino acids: CASTTAEGRRQFF. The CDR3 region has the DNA TGTGCCAGCACCACGGCGGAGGGGCGTCGGCAGTTCTTC.

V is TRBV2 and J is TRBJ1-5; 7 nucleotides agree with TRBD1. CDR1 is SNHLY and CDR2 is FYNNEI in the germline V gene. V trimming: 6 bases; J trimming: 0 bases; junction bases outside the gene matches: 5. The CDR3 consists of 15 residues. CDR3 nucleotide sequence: TGTGCCAGCAGGGGGACAGTTCTTAGCAATCAGCCCCAGCATTTT. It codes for CASRGTVLSNQPQHF.